The entry below describes one TCR beta chain. Its recognized antigen is unknown. No base-level quality is on record; no much larger clone is a single base apart. Preparation of the library involved the immunoSEQ multiplex PCR assay. Following the manufacturer's protocol, the hsTCRB Kit was used to amplify rearranged TCR beta chain sequences. Sequencing of TCRB libraries was carried out on an Illumina MiSeq. The paper's processing steps were these. The kit vendor's proprietary platform handled demultiplexing, trimming and gene mapping. TCRdb took this table from immuneACCESS and kept in-frame rearrangements with V and J called. Such tables lack part of the clones; where checked against another copy, unresolved V genes explain under half of the gap, and the rest is unexplained. V, J and clone size are those of that table, while D and trimming were read from the DNA. The sample table shows about 35,000 clones, and around 80% are seen once. The leading ten clones occupy about 16% of the sample.

The time point label for this specimen denotes: week 11, during vaccination. Each vaccine dose was 300 ug of a 20-mer mutant IDH1 peptide in Montanide, given subcutaneously with topical imiquimod. Donors had newly diagnosed WHO grade 3 or 4 IDH1-mutant astrocytomas with loss of nuclear ATRX. The samples were drawn from NOA16, a multicentre, single-arm, open-label phase I trial in Germany that tested a mutant IDH1 peptide vaccine in humans for the first time. The DNeasy Blood and Tissue Kit was used to extract genomic DNA from EDTA blood for TCRB sequencing. The CDR3 runs 17 residues from the cysteine to the phenylalanine. The CDR3 DNA has 51 bases and is translated from base 1. CDR1 LNHNV and CDR2 YYDKDF were looked up in the germline V gene (reference sequence). The germline V end is reduced by 0 bases and the J end by 8 bases; junction bases left unmatched: 13. The source of the sample is a study of a mutant IDH1 vaccine in newly diagnosed glioma (dated by TCRdb to the early 2020s). Regarding the research as a whole: Across visits V03 through V10, patients got a total of eight vaccinations, given in weeks 1, 3, 5, 7, 11, 15, 19 and 23. For exploratory analyses, longitudinal TCRB deep sequencing was carried out in roughly 23 treated patients wherever samples were available. Peripheral blood was drawn at six visits: V03 (baseline), V05, V07, V10, V12 and V13. Vaccination started 4-6 weeks after radiotherapy alone, or was given together with temozolomide cycles in the groups whose treatment included chemotherapy. Before enrollment, most patients had been given radiochemotherapy with temozolomide as standard therapy, while the rest had received either radiotherapy alone or temozolomide alone. Of the roughly 30 treated patients, 62.5% were male and approximately 38% were female, and a mean age of about 37 years was recorded.

Summary of the overall study and its limitations: PBMC samples for TCRB deep sequencing were selected based on availability. Pseudoprogression seemed to be unrelated to changes in the top peripheral T cell clonotypes found by TCRB sequencing. According to the authors, sample limitations meant that analyses of patient blood samples could not be reproduced. Vaccine-induced immune responses across multiple MHC alleles were detected in about 93% of patients.

This specimen consisted of peripheral blood mononuclear cells (PBMCs), obtained from a glioma patient whose treatment included an IDH1 peptide vaccine. This sequence uses TRBV15 and TRBJ1-3, and 7 junctional nucleotides match TRBD1. This TCR derives from a woman aged 25 to 45 with glioma. Some clones in this sample may be carry-over from other donors' samples. The CDR3 corresponds to CATSRDGAGGGGDTIYF. At the DNA level, the sequence is TGTGCCACCAGCAGAGATGGGGCAGGGGGGGGCGGCGACACCATATATTTT.